The 18 T cell receptor beta chains in this list originate from one sample, sequenced in a study of T cell changes during pregnancy in multiple sclerosis. Assay used: immunoSEQ multiplex PCR; TCRdb lists only in-frame clones, some missing. Of some 73,000 clones listed, roughly 92% are singletons. The specimen was peripheral blood, collected in the third trimester of pregnancy. Receptors originate from a female donor in good health, enrolled as a control in a pregnancy study.

The chain is built from TRBV9 and TRBJ2-5, with D possibly TRBD2 on 5 matching bases. Germline V gene sequence: CDR1 SGDLS, CDR2 YYNGEE. CDR3 length: 16 residues. Trimming cost V 0 bases and J 5 bases, with 17 bases left between them. CDR3 protein: CASSVAASFVGETQYF. Written as DNA, the CDR3 is TGTGCCAGCAGCGTAGCGGCTAGCTTCGTGGGGGAGACCCAGTACTTC.

This chain uses TRBV9 with TRBJ1-1; 8 bases fit TRBD1. The CDR3 spans 13 residues. CDR1 and CDR2 from the germline V gene are SGDLS and YYNGEE. V dropped 5 bases and J dropped 8; count of bases not matched to a gene: 8. The CDR3 DNA reads TGTGCCAGCAGACCGGGACAGGCGGCCGAAGCTTTCTTT. As protein: CASRPGQAAEAFF.

The chain uses TRBV5-1 and TRBJ2-6, with 7 bases fitting TRBD2. Trimming removed 4 bases from V and 2 bases from J; junction bases left unmatched: 3. The CDR3 runs to 15 residues. The germline V gene encodes CDR1 SGHRS and CDR2 YFSETQ. The CDR3 is CASSNGTTGANVLTF. In DNA form, the CDR3 reads TGCGCCAGCAGCAACGGGACTACTGGGGCCAACGTCCTGACTTTC.

The CDR3 is CASIGVRSYNEQFF. The CDR3 nucleotides read TGTGCCAGCATCGGGGTTCGCTCCTACAATGAGCAGTTCTTC. The chain recombines TRBV2 with TRBJ2-1; D possibly corresponds to TRBD2 (5 bases). This CDR3 comprises 14 residues. Trimming left V 7 bases short and J 0 bases short, with 10 bases between. Germline CDR1 SNHLY, CDR2 FYNNEI. The variable domain in full, completed from reference TRBV2 and TRBJ2-1, reads EPEVTQTPSHQVTQMGQEVILRCVPISNHLYFYWYRQILGQKVEFLVSFYNNEISEKSEIFDDQFSVERPDGSNFTLKIRSTKLEDSAMYFCASIGVRSYNEQFFGPGTRLTVL.

The V call is TRBV11-2, the J call TRBJ2-1; TRBD2 matches 10 bases. Germline V gene data show CDR1 as SGHAT and CDR2 as FQNNGV. The length of the CDR3 is 18 residues. V trimming: 0 bases; J trimming: 3 bases; junction bases outside the gene matches: 8. The CDR3 sequence is CASSLEASGGTNYNEQFF. The CDR3 nucleotides read TGTGCCAGCAGCTTAGAGGCTAGCGGGGGCACGAACTACAATGAGCAGTTCTTC.

This clone has only one observation. The chain recombines TRBV7-2 with TRBJ1-1; 7 bases agree with TRBD1. Germline V gene sequence: CDR1 SGHTA, CDR2 FQGNSA. The junction had 4 bases not matched to a gene; V was cut back by 5 bases and J by 7 bases. The length of the CDR3 is 12 residues. The chain's CDR3 is CASSETGSEAFF. The CDR3 nucleotides are TGTGCCAGCAGCGAGACAGGGAGTGAAGCTTTCTTT.

The gene calls are TRBV28 and TRBJ1-1, with no clear D. The CDR3 extends over 12 amino acids. Deletions cut 7 bases from V and 2 bases from J, with 8 bases between. Looked up from germline, CDR1 is MDHEN and CDR2 is SYDVKM. As DNA, the CDR3 is TGTGCCAGCACTTCAGGTAACACTGAAGCTTTCTTT. Its translation is CASTSGNTEAFF.

The CDR3 region has the DNA TGCAGCGCCCAGGGACAGCCTTACAATGAGCAGTTCTTC. Amino acids: CSAQGQPYNEQFF. V and J are TRBV29-1 and TRBJ2-1, with TRBD1 matching over 7 bases. Per germline, CDR1 SQVTM and CDR2 ANQGSEA. Trimming at V came to 7 bases and at J to 4 bases, leaving 7 bases not matched to a gene. The CDR3 has 13 amino acids.

This chain uses TRBV5-5 with TRBJ1-1; 7 nucleotides line up with TRBD1. Germline V gene sequence: CDR1 SGHKS, CDR2 YYEKEE (reference sequence). With 0 bases clipped from V and 11 bases from J, the junction kept 13 bases outside the gene matches. This CDR3 contains 15 residues. The CDR3 DNA reads TGTGCCAGCAGCTTGGAACAGGGGTTCTCCCGTCGCGCTTTCTTT. Translating gives CASSLEQGFSRRAFF.

The chain is built from TRBV29-1 and TRBJ1-2; tentative D call: TRBD1 (6 bases). Germline V gene sequence: CDR1 SQVTM, CDR2 ANQGSEA. The V gene lost 7 bases and the J gene lost 0 bases, with 15 bases spanning the gap. The CDR3 totals 14 residues. The CDR3 spells CSAQDSPANYGYTF. The CDR3 nucleotides read TGCAGCGCCCAGGACAGCCCCGCTAACTATGGCTACACCTTC.

The rearrangement joins TRBV28 to TRBJ2-7; 8 positions agree with TRBD2. V lost 2 bases and J lost 0; bases outside the gene matches: 6. This CDR3 comprises 16 residues. Germline values: CDR1 MDHEN, CDR2 SYDVKM. CDR3 residues: CASSLPPREGSYEQYF. In DNA, the CDR3 is TGTGCCAGCAGTTTACCCCCCCGGGAGGGCTCCTACGAGCAGTACTTC.

This clone has only one observation. The chain has TRBV18 and TRBJ2-3; 12 bases are shared with TRBD2. The V and J ends lost 6 bases and 3 bases, in that order; junction bases with no gene match: 7. Looked up from germline, CDR1 is KGHSH and CDR2 is LQKENI. This CDR3 is 16 amino acids long. CDR3 protein: CASSSSGGASTDTQYF. The DNA for the CDR3 is TGTGCCAGCTCCTCTAGCGGGGGGGCATCGACAGATACGCAGTATTTT.

V gene TRBV11-2 combines with J gene TRBJ1-2, with 9 bases fitting TRBD1. CDR1 is SGHAT and CDR2 is FQNNGV in the germline V gene. V lost 6 bases to trimming and J lost 6 bases; unmatched junction nucleotides: 11. The CDR3 is made up of 15 amino acids. The CDR3 nucleotides are TGTGCCAGCAGGTACTCGGGGACAGGGCTTCATGGCTACACCTTC. Its translation is CASRYSGTGLHGYTF.

The V and J genes are TRBV4-1 and TRBJ1-1; 8 bases are shared with TRBD1. V lost 5 bases to trimming and J lost 2 bases; unmatched junction nucleotides: 19. Germline assignment: CDR1 MGHRA and CDR2 YSYEKL. This CDR3 contains 19 residues. The CDR3 region is CASSFTSDRGRQRNTEAFF. The CDR3 DNA follows: TGCGCCAGCAGCTTCACCTCAGACAGGGGCCGGCAGAGAAACACTGAAGCTTTCTTT.

The V call is TRBV11-1, the J call TRBJ2-7, with D tentatively TRBD2 (5 bases). V lost 0 bases, J lost 7 bases, and 10 bases lay in between. Germline CDR1 is SGHAT and CDR2 is FQDESV (reference sequence). This CDR3 has 13 residues. CDR3 protein: CASSLAIWTEQYF. The CDR3 DNA sequence: TGTGCCAGCAGCTTAGCGATCTGGACTGAGCAGTACTTC.

The chain links TRBV11-2 to TRBJ2-5, with D possibly being TRBD1 (5 bases). CDR3 length: 13 residues. From germline, CDR1 is SGHAT and CDR2 FQNNGV. V lost 8 bases, J lost 2 bases, and 12 bases lay in between. The CDR3 sequence: CASSRDRQETQYF. The CDR3 region has the DNA TGTGCCAGCTCCCGAGACAGACAAGAGACCCAGTACTTC. Looking up the rest from reference TRBV11-2 and TRBJ2-5 gives the full variable domain: EAGVAQSPRYKIIEKRQSVAFWCNPISGHATLYWYQQILGQGPKLLIQFQNNGVVDDSQLPKDRFSAERLKGVDSTLKIQPAKLEDSAVYLCASSRDRQETQYFGPGTRLLVL.

This clone showed up just once. This rearrangement joins TRBV4-3 to TRBJ2-2; D perhaps matches TRBD2 (5 bases). Germline V lookup: CDR1 LGHNA, CDR2 YSLEER. The V gene lost 0 bases and the J gene lost 3 bases, with 14 bases spanning the gap. This CDR3 spans 17 amino acids. The CDR3 DNA sequence: TGCGCCAGCAGCCAAGAAGCTCCTAGCCCGGACACCGGGGAGCTGTTTTTT. Its translation is CASSQEAPSPDTGELFF.

The chain uses TRBV28 and TRBJ2-7; D ambiguous. The germline CDR1 and CDR2 sequences are MDHEN and SYDVKM. This CDR3 has 13 amino acids. Trimming left V 3 bases short and J 6 bases short, with 12 bases between. CDR3 nucleotide sequence: TGTGCCAGCAGTTTTCCAGAGGCCACCGAGCAGTACTTC. Amino acid sequence: CASSFPEATEQYF.